This TCR beta chain emerged from a study of metastatic and nonmetastatic thyroid tumors. Regarding the study as a whole: When malignant thyroid tumors were compared with benign nodules, TCR beta diversity was reportedly significantly higher in the malignant tumors. This held in both blood and tumor samples.

The V gene's germline CDR1 is SGHDT and CDR2 YYEEEE. The CDR3 is 17 amino acids. No patient received treatment before thyroid surgery. Original methodology: The study took CDR3 differences across clinicopathological groups and made a distant-metastasis classifier for papillary thyroid cancer from them. TCRdb re-processed the PCR reads through MiXCR. The V and J calls follow TCRdb's processing rather than the paper's. This table holds tens of thousands of clones, approximately 20% found once. On this clone: The antigen remains unidentified. At one of its ends the junction is not consistent with the germline gene, which may arise from a read error. Other DNA sequences in this sample translate to the same CDR3.

This clonotype was sampled from a male donor with papillary thyroid cancer or a benign thyroid nodule (not recorded which). Some clones in this sample may be carry-over from other donors' samples. Input material: blood. The chain joins TRBV5-6 to TRBJ2-2; either TRBD1 or TRBD2 may fit D (5 bases each). DNA for the CDR3: TGTGCCAGCAGAATTAAACCGGGACCCCTGAACACCGGCGAGCTGTTTTTT. Protein sequence: CASRIKPGPLNTGELFF.